This is a list of T cell receptor beta chains from one sample in a study of blood T cell repertoires in COVID-19. The protocol was immunoSEQ multiplex PCR, while the TCRdb copy is restricted to in-frame clones and leaves out a portion. The sample has 100,000 to 150,000 clones, roughly 80% seen once; the top ten hold roughly 6%. The sequencing input was peripheral blood. Source of these receptors: a man aged 70 or older with acute or convalescent COVID-19. The CDR3 runs from the conserved cysteine through the conserved F or W. A D gene is named only where the DNA matches it firmly. Size is omitted from some rows. Given values are once, few, many or a class for expanded clones.

v_gene	d_gene	j_gene	len	abundance	CDR3nt	CDR3aa
TRBV29-1	TRBD1	TRBJ2-5	12	.	TGCAGCGTTCACAGGGGTTCGGAGACCCAGTACTTC	CSVHRGSETQYF
TRBV5-1	.	TRBJ1-1	13	.	TGCGCCAGCAGCCAGACAGGGAACACTGAAGCTTTCTTT	CASSQTGNTEAFF
TRBV24-1	.	TRBJ1-3	14	few	TGTGCCACAAGGTCCGGGGAAGTTGGAAACACCATATATTTT	CATRSGEVGNTIYF
TRBV21-1	.	TRBJ2-1	18	.	TGTGCCAGCAGCAAAAGGCGCCCAACAGGGGAAAGGGACAATGAGCAGTTCTTC	CASSKRRPTGERDNEQFF
TRBV4-1	.	TRBJ2-7	17	.	TGCGCCAGCAGCCAAGAATGGAAACAGCTGAGCTCCTACGAGCAGTACTTC	CASSQEWKQLSSYEQYF
TRBV5-5	TRBD2	TRBJ2-7	14	.	TGTGCCAGTACCCTTGGGGGACTAGCGGGATTCTCGTACTTC	CASTLGGLAGFSYF
TRBV27	.	TRBJ2-3	14	.	TGTGCCGGGGCGAGGAGCAGCTCCACAGATACGCAGTATTTT	CAGARSSSTDTQYF
TRBV4-1	TRBD2	TRBJ2-5	18	.	TGCGCCAGCAGCCGCGGGACTAGCGGGAGGCTTAGTGGAGAGACCCAGTACTTC	CASSRGTSGRLSGETQYF
TRBV7-2	.	TRBJ2-3	14	.	TGTGCCAGCAGTTATTCCCGGGACACAGATACGCAGTATTTT	CASSYSRDTDTQYF
TRBV10-3	TRBD1	TRBJ2-1	16	.	TGTGCCATCAGGGATGACAGGGGGCTCTCCTACAATGAGCAGTTCTTC	CAIRDDRGLSYNEQFF
TRBV28	TRBD2	TRBJ2-7	15	.	TGTGCCAGCACCCCTGACCTAGCGGGAGGAGAAGAGCAGTACTTC	CASTPDLAGGEEQYF
TRBV19	TRBD1	TRBJ2-7	15	.	TGTGCCAGTGCACTTAGGACAGGGGGTGGCTACGAGCAGTACTTC	CASALRTGGGYEQYF
TRBV7-9	TRBD1	TRBJ2-7	15	.	TGTGCCAGCAGCGCTCCGGGACAGGGGTTCTACGAGCAGTACTTC	CASSAPGQGFYEQYF
TRBV27	TRBD1	TRBJ1-6	13	.	TGTGCCACGCGGGACAGGTATAATTCACCCCTCCACTTT	CATRDRYNSPLHF
TRBV6-5	TRBD2	TRBJ2-5	14	.	TGTGCCAGCAGTCAGGGACTAGCTCAGGAGACCCAGTACTTC	CASSQGLAQETQYF
TRBV5-8	TRBD2	TRBJ2-1	16	.	TGTGCCAGCAGCCCACTAGCGGGAGGGCCCCGCAATGAGCAGTTCTTC	CASSPLAGGPRNEQFF
TRBV10-1	TRBD1	TRBJ2-2	14	once	TGCGCCAGCCGGGACAGGGCGAACACCGGGGAGCTGTTTTTT	CASRDRANTGELFF
TRBV4-3	TRBD1	TRBJ1-5	15	medium-sized	TGCGCCAGCAGCGTAACACAGGGGGCACGCCAGCCCCAGCATTTT	CASSVTQGARQPQHF
TRBV13	.	TRBJ1-2	14	.	TGTGCCAGCAGCCCCCTGTTAGCTAACTATGGCTACACCTTC	CASSPLLANYGYTF
TRBV28	TRBD1	TRBJ1-5	16	few	TGTGCCAGTCGAGCTATCACAGGGGATAGCAATCAGCCCCAGCATTTT	CASRAITGDSNQPQHF
TRBV5-8	TRBD1	TRBJ2-5	13	.	TGTGCCAGCAGCTTTGAGGGGGCGAAGACCCAGTACTTC	CASSFEGAKTQYF
TRBV15	.	TRBJ1-1	14	.	TGTGCCACCAGCAGAGCTATCGGGGTCACTGAAGCTTTCTTT	CATSRAIGVTEAFF
TRBV19	.	TRBJ2-1	15	.	TGTGCCAGTAGTCCCGGACTCAATTCGGGCAATGAGCAGTTCTTC	CASSPGLNSGNEQFF
TRBV29-1	.	TRBJ1-1	14	.	TGCAGCGGACTGGAGAGGGAAATCGACACTGAAGCTTTCTTT	CSGLEREIDTEAFF
TRBV7-2	TRBD1	TRBJ2-2	14	.	TGTGCCGCGTTGGGACAGGTGGTCCCCGGGGAGCTGTTTTTT	CAALGQVVPGELFF
TRBV15	.	TRBJ2-6	14	few	TGTGCCACCAGCCTGGCTCTTGGGGCCAACGTCCTGACTTTC	CATSLALGANVLTF
TRBV19	.	TRBJ1-5	15	.	TGTGCCAGTACCCTACAGGGTACGGGCAATCAGCCCCAGCATTTT	CASTLQGTGNQPQHF
TRBV15	.	TRBJ2-7	13	.	TGTGCCACCAGCAGGGACAGCTCCTACGAGCAGTACTTC	CATSRDSSYEQYF
TRBV7-3	.	TRBJ2-3	14	.	TGTGCCAGCAGCTCGCTTAGTCAGGGAGATACGCAGTATTTT	CASSSLSQGDTQYF
TRBV6-5	.	TRBJ2-7	14	many	TGTGCCAGCACCGACCCAGGAAACCCCTACGAGCAGTACTTC	CASTDPGNPYEQYF
TRBV7-2	.	TRBJ1-2	16	.	TGTGCCAGCAGCCCAGCAGGGCGTGTAGCTAACTATGGCTACACCTTC	CASSPAGRVANYGYTF
TRBV7-9	TRBD1	TRBJ1-2	14	.	TGTGCCAGCAGCTTCGGACAGGGGGTCCATGGCTACACCTTC	CASSFGQGVHGYTF
TRBV28	.	TRBJ2-7	16	.	TGTGCCAGCTACCCCCGGTTCGGGATAGCACAGTACGAGCAGTACTTC	CASYPRFGIAQYEQYF
TRBV7-3	TRBD2	TRBJ2-2	17	once	TGTGCCAGCAGCTTGAGACTAGCGGGAGACCACACCGGGGAGCTGTTTTTT	CASSLRLAGDHTGELFF
TRBV19	.	TRBJ2-7	14	once	TGTGCCAGCCGCCCCTCGGCAGGGGTGGGCGAGCAGTACTTC	CASRPSAGVGEQYF
TRBV7-2	TRBD2	TRBJ2-5	15	.	TGTGCCAGCAGCACCTACAGCGGGGGGACGGAGACCCAGTACTTC	CASSTYSGGTETQYF
TRBV12-3/TRBV12-4	TRBD1	TRBJ1-1	12	once	TGTGCCAGCAGGAACAGGGGCCGCGAAGCTTTCTTT	CASRNRGREAFF
TRBV6-5	TRBD2	TRBJ2-1	15	.	TGTGCCAGCAGTCAGGGACTAGCGGGGGCCAATGAGCAGTTCTTC	CASSQGLAGANEQFF
TRBV5-5	.	TRBJ1-4	15	.	TGTGCCAGCAGCTTGCGGGGTGCCACTAATGAAAAACTGTTTTTT	CASSLRGATNEKLFF
TRBV6-5	.	TRBJ1-1	12	.	TGTGCCAGCAGTTCCCTAGAATTCAGTATTTTCTTT	CASSSLEFSIFF
TRBV6-5	TRBD1	TRBJ1-1	15	.	TGTGCCAGCAGTTACTCGGCCGTTTCAGGGGGAGAAGCTTTCTTT	CASSYSAVSGGEAFF
TRBV3-1/TRBV3-2	TRBD1	TRBJ1-6	15	.	TGTGCCAGCAGCCTGGAGGGGGCGGATAATTCACCCCTCCACTTT	CASSLEGADNSPLHF
TRBV28	TRBD1	TRBJ2-4	15	.	TGTGCCAGCAGACCAGGGGGCTCTCTCAAAAACATTCAGTACTTC	CASRPGGSLKNIQYF
TRBV18	TRBD2	TRBJ2-1	18	.	TGTGCCAGCTCACCACCGGGGACTAGCGGGAGATCCTACAATGAGCAGTTCTTC	CASSPPGTSGRSYNEQFF
TRBV28	TRBD2	TRBJ2-7	14	.	TGTGCCAGCAGTACAGGGACTAGAATAAACGAGCAGTACTTC	CASSTGTRINEQYF
TRBV30	.	TRBJ1-2	12	few	TGTGCCTGGAGAGGGGATAACTATGGCTACACCTTC	CAWRGDNYGYTF
TRBV28	.	TRBJ2-2	17	.	TGTGCCAGCAGTACCCTCAGGAGGGATGAACTGACCGGGGAGCTGTTTTTT	CASSTLRRDELTGELFF
TRBV4-3	.	TRBJ1-2	15	.	TGCGCCAGCAGCCAAGCTGGCGGTCCTAACTATGGCTACACCTTC	CASSQAGGPNYGYTF
TRBV7-2	TRBD2	TRBJ2-1	16	.	TGTGCCAGCAGCTTAGGTTCTAGCGGGGAATACAATGAGCAGTTCTTC	CASSLGSSGEYNEQFF
TRBV7-8	TRBD1	TRBJ2-1	15	.	TGTGCCAGCAGCTCAGGGGGACAGACTTACAATGAGCAGTTCTTC	CASSSGGQTYNEQFF
TRBV2	TRBD1	TRBJ1-5	14	.	TGTGCCAGCAAGGACAGGGTTAGCAATCAGCCCCAGCATTTT	CASKDRVSNQPQHF
TRBV19	.	TRBJ2-5	13	.	TGTGCCAGTACCATCCCAGGGGTCGAGACCCAGTACTTC	CASTIPGVETQYF
TRBV6-5	.	TRBJ2-3	15	.	TGTGCCAGCAGTTACACCCTTCTTGAGGGTAATACGCAGTATTTT	CASSYTLLEGNTQYF
TRBV12-5	TRBD2	TRBJ2-1	15	.	TGTGCTAGTGGCGAGACTAGCGGGAGTCCGAATGAGCAGTTCTTC	CASGETSGSPNEQFF
TRBV7-6	TRBD2	TRBJ2-1	16	.	TGTGCCAGCAGCTTAGTCGGGGATAGCGGGGGCCAGGGGCAGTTCTTC	CASSLVGDSGGQGQFF
TRBV30	.	TRBJ1-4	12	.	TGTGCCTGGAAACGGGGGAATGAAAAACTGTTTTTT	CAWKRGNEKLFF
TRBV11-3	.	TRBJ1-1	16	.	TGTGCCAGCAGCTTAGCGCGGGTTCCAATGAACACTGAAGCTTTCTTT	CASSLARVPMNTEAFF